A selection of T cell receptor beta chains follows, all from one sample in a study of regulatory T cells in long-lasting Graves disease. TCRdb re-called the multiplex PCR reads with MiXCR, one entry per CDR3 protein. The sample yields hundreds of thousands of distinct CDR3 sequences, 15% seen once. A further study also used this sample, focusing on T cells in Graves' hyperthyroidism and ophthalmopathy.

The sample in question was peripheral blood mononuclear cells (PBMCs), obtained at new diagnosis, from a patient treated with antithyroid drugs. The receptors were sampled from a woman aged 40 to 55 with Graves disease. CDR3s include the opening cysteine and the closing phenylalanine or tryptophan. A D gene is named only where the DNA matches it firmly. The size of a clone is reported for some rows only, either as once, few or many, or as a class for expanded clones.

TRBJ1-6 | - | many | TRBV12-3/TRBV12-4 | CATGQTANSPLHF | TGTGCCACCGGACAGACAGCTAATTCACCCCTCCACTTT
TRBJ2-2 | TRBD2 | many | TRBV6-5 | CASSYVSGRNTGELFF | TGTGCCAGCAGTTACGTTAGCGGGAGAAACACCGGGGAGCTGTTTTTT
TRBJ1-3 | - | - | TRBV5-4 | CASSLEGNTIYF | TGTGCCAGCAGCTTGGAGGGAAACACCATATATTTT
TRBJ1-5 | - | few | TRBV19 | CASSITHRRPQHF | TGTGCCAGTAGTATAACACATCGGAGGCCCCAGCATTTT
TRBJ2-2 | TRBD2 | many | TRBV7-2 | CASSLALATGELFF | TGTGCCAGCAGCTTAGCACTAGCGACCGGGGAGCTGTTTTTT
TRBJ1-2 | - | few | TRBV7-2 | CASSLGGMTSYGYTF | TGTGCCAGCAGCTTAGGGGGGATGACAAGTTATGGCTACACCTTC
TRBJ2-2 | TRBD2 | many | TRBV7-8 | CASSPTRGRAEGELFF | TGTGCCAGCAGCCCCACCCGCGGGAGGGCCGAGGGGGAGCTGTTTTTT
TRBJ2-1 | - | few | TRBV28 | CASRSRSNEQFF | TGTGCCAGCAGGAGCAGGAGCAATGAGCAGTTCTTC
TRBJ2-3 | TRBD1 | few | TRBV3-1 | CASSPRAGGRDTQYF | TGTGCCAGCAGCCCCCGCGCAGGGGGCAGAGATACGCAGTATTTT
TRBJ2-3 | TRBD1 | few | TRBV18 | CASSLGQGVNTQYF | TGTGCCAGCTCGCTAGGACAGGGGGTCAATACGCAGTATTTT
TRBJ2-3 | TRBD2 | few | TRBV6-2/TRBV6-3 | CASSYSGGSTDTQYF | TGTGCCAGCAGTTACTCGGGAGGGAGCACAGATACGCAGTATTTT
TRBJ1-1 | TRBD1 | few | TRBV19 | CASSNRQGGTEAFF | TGTGCCAGTAGTAACCGACAGGGGGGCACTGAAGCTTTCTTT
TRBJ2-5 | - | many | TRBV28 | CASSSTSTSRAQYF | TGTGCCAGCAGTTCTACTAGCACATCACGGGCCCAGTACTTC
TRBJ1-1 | - | many | TRBV28 | CASSTDPRRSEAFF | TGTGCCAGCAGCACTGACCCTAGGCGGTCTGAAGCTTTCTTT
TRBJ1-5 | - | many | TRBV6-5 | CASSYSSNQPQHF | TGTGCCAGCAGTTATAGCAGCAATCAGCCCCAGCATTTT
TRBJ2-5 | - | - | TRBV11-1 | CASSLDAARETQYF | TGTGCCAGCAGCCTAGATGCGGCCCGGGAGACCCAGTACTTC
TRBJ2-3 | - | - | TRBV27 | CASSLMAPETSTDTQYF | TGTGCCAGCAGTTTAATGGCACCCGAGACTAGCACAGATACGCAGTATTTT
TRBJ2-6 | - | - | TRBV12-3/TRBV12-4 | CASSFDPGHFISGANVLTF | TGTGCCAGCAGTTTTGATCCGGGACACTTTATTTCTGGGGCCAACGTCCTGACTTTC
TRBJ1-2 | - | - | TRBV5-1 | CASSLQIDELYGYTF | TGCGCCAGCAGCTTGCAAATCGACGAGTTATATGGCTACACCTTC
TRBJ2-5 | - | many | TRBV11-2 | CASSLGGVAQYF | TGTGCCAGCAGCCTGGGTGGGGTGGCCCAGTACTTC
TRBJ2-3 | TRBD2 | few | TRBV20-1 | CSARDQLAGSYTQYF | TGCAGTGCTAGAGATCAGCTAGCGGGATCATATACGCAGTATTTT
TRBJ1-1 | - | few | TRBV7-9 | CASSLAGLNGNTEAFF | TGTGCCAGCAGTCTCGCAGGACTCAACGGGAACACTGAAGCTTTCTTT
TRBJ1-2 | - | many | TRBV10-3 | CAISVGAGDVHGYTF | TGTGCCATCAGTGTGGGGGCAGGGGACGTGCATGGCTACACCTTC
TRBJ2-5 | - | - | TRBV5-4 | CTSSLRHQETQYF | TGTACCAGCAGCCTCCGGCACCAAGAGACCCAGTACTTC
TRBJ2-7 | - | few | TRBV10-2 | CASLPAGIREYEQYF | TGCGCCAGCCTTCCCGCCGGGATCCGTGAATACGAGCAGTACTTC
TRBJ2-1 | TRBD1 | many | TRBV7-8 | CASSLGQGVYNEQFF | TGTGCCAGCAGCTTAGGACAGGGGGTCTACAATGAGCAGTTCTTC
TRBJ2-5 | - | few | TRBV19 | CASSRQNQETQYF | TGTGCCAGTAGTAGACAAAACCAAGAGACCCAGTACTTC
TRBJ2-1 | TRBD1 | many | TRBV5-1 | CASSITTGAAYNEQFF | TGCGCCAGCAGCATAACTACAGGGGCCGCCTACAATGAGCAGTTCTTC
TRBJ2-7 | - | many | TRBV28 | CASSLGPYGISYEQYF | TGTGCCAGCAGTTTAGGGCCCTATGGAATCTCCTACGAGCAGTACTTC
TRBJ1-4 | - | few | TRBV19 | CASSTGAVTNEKLFF | TGTGCCAGTAGTACCGGAGCAGTCACTAATGAAAAACTGTTTTTT
TRBJ1-6 | - | few | TRBV4-1 | CASSQVISSYNSPLHF | TGCGCCAGCAGCCAAGTGATCAGCTCCTATAATTCACCCCTCCACTTT
TRBJ2-7 | - | few | TRBV6-1 | CATDRSTYPYEQYF | TGTGCCACAGATAGGAGTACTTACCCCTACGAGCAGTACTTC
TRBJ2-1 | - | many | TRBV12-5 | CASGYPGTYNEQFF | TGTGCTAGTGGGTACCCAGGGACCTACAATGAGCAGTTCTTC
TRBJ2-5 | TRBD2 | few | TRBV28 | CASSTWTSGRPALETQYF | TGTGCCAGCAGTACCTGGACTAGCGGGAGGCCGGCATTAGAGACCCAGTACTTC
TRBJ2-7 | - | many | TRBV10-3 | CAISERERFYEQYF | TGTGCCATCAGTGAACGGGAGCGGTTCTACGAGCAGTACTTC
TRBJ2-2 | - | - | TRBV28 | CASRAGFLNGELFF | TGTGCCAGCCGGGCGGGATTTCTGAACGGGGAGCTGTTTTTT
TRBJ1-1 | - | many | TRBV3-1 | CASSQVSRGVAEAFF | TGTGCCAGCAGCCAAGTTAGTAGGGGAGTAGCTGAAGCTTTCTTT
TRBJ2-1 | TRBD1 | many | TRBV11-3 | CASSFTDRPYNEQFF | TGTGCCAGCAGTTTCACGGACAGGCCGTACAATGAGCAGTTCTTC
TRBJ2-5 | - | many | TRBV24-1 | CATSVRPQETQYF | TGTGCCACCAGTGTCCGTCCCCAAGAGACCCAGTACTTC
TRBJ2-3 | TRBD2 | - | TRBV20-1 | CSAPGGTSRASTDTQYF | TGCAGTGCTCCGGGGGGGACTAGCAGGGCTAGCACAGATACGCAGTATTTT
TRBJ2-4 | TRBD2 | many | TRBV11-3 | CASSLEGTSGSYVKNIQYF | TGTGCCAGCAGCTTAGAGGGGACTAGCGGGAGCTATGTCAAAAACATTCAGTACTTC